This is a list of T cell receptor beta chains from one sample in a study of naive and memory T cell subsets. From the UMI-ligation and nested PCR reads, TCRdb called clonotypes with MiXCR, one entry per CDR3 protein. The sample yields 95,000 to 150,000 distinct CDR3 sequences, roughly 32% seen once. Sequenced material: central memory CD4+ T cells from blood. The receptors derive from a human donor in good health. The CDR3 runs from the conserved cysteine through the conserved F or W. D genes are given only for firm matches. Part of the rows lack a size; the others show once, few, many or a class for expanded clones.

d_call: -; j_call: TRBJ2-1; v_call: TRBV6-1; clone_size: -; cdr3_aa: CASSGGKGSSYNEQFF; cdr3_nt: TGTGCCAGCAGTGGAGGAAAGGGCAGCTCCTACAATGAGCAGTTCTTC
d_call: -; j_call: TRBJ2-3; v_call: TRBV20-1; clone_size: few; cdr3_aa: CSARGSHTDTQYF; cdr3_nt: TGCAGTGCTAGAGGATCACACACAGATACGCAGTATTTT
d_call: -; j_call: TRBJ2-7; v_call: TRBV5-8; clone_size: -; cdr3_aa: CASSLRDGWQYF; cdr3_nt: TGTGCCAGCAGCCTCCGGGACGGTTGGCAGTACTTC
d_call: TRBD2; j_call: TRBJ2-2; v_call: TRBV12-3/TRBV12-4; clone_size: few; cdr3_aa: CASNRGASGRTGELFF; cdr3_nt: TGTGCCAGCAACCGAGGGGCTAGCGGGCGCACCGGGGAGCTGTTTTTT
d_call: TRBD2; j_call: TRBJ2-3; v_call: TRBV19; clone_size: -; cdr3_aa: CASRSGRGRSDTQYF; cdr3_nt: TGTGCCAGTAGAAGCGGGAGAGGAAGGTCAGATACGCAGTATTTT
d_call: -; j_call: TRBJ2-3; v_call: TRBV19; clone_size: many; cdr3_aa: CASKSRASGSTDTQYF; cdr3_nt: TGTGCCAGTAAGAGTAGGGCCAGCGGGAGCACAGATACGCAGTATTTT
d_call: -; j_call: TRBJ1-2; v_call: TRBV29-1; clone_size: -; cdr3_aa: CSVPGLYYGYTF; cdr3_nt: TGCAGCGTTCCAGGCCTTTACTATGGCTACACCTTC
d_call: -; j_call: TRBJ1-4; v_call: TRBV7-9; clone_size: few; cdr3_aa: CASSMTGRNEKLFF; cdr3_nt: TGTGCCAGCAGCATGACAGGCCGTAATGAAAAACTGTTTTTT
d_call: TRBD2; j_call: TRBJ2-2; v_call: TRBV7-2; clone_size: -; cdr3_aa: CASSLDGRATGELFF; cdr3_nt: TGTGCCAGCAGCTTAGACGGGAGGGCCACCGGGGAGCTGTTTTTT
d_call: TRBD1; j_call: TRBJ1-2; v_call: TRBV12-3/TRBV12-4; clone_size: few; cdr3_aa: CASSLGTGGVFGYTF; cdr3_nt: TGTGCCAGCAGTTTAGGGACAGGGGGCGTTTTTGGCTACACCTTC
d_call: -; j_call: TRBJ1-1; v_call: TRBV5-1; clone_size: few; cdr3_aa: CASTAIGGDEAFF; cdr3_nt: TGCGCCAGCACGGCCATAGGTGGGGATGAAGCTTTCTTT
d_call: TRBD2; j_call: TRBJ2-5; v_call: TRBV4-3; clone_size: many; cdr3_aa: CASSQRLAGGQETQYF; cdr3_nt: TGCGCCAGCAGCCAACGACTAGCGGGAGGGCAAGAGACCCAGTACTTC
d_call: TRBD1; j_call: TRBJ1-5; v_call: TRBV20-1; clone_size: -; cdr3_aa: CSALIQGVSNQPQHF; cdr3_nt: TGCAGTGCACTGATCCAGGGGGTTAGCAATCAGCCCCAGCATTTT
d_call: TRBD1; j_call: TRBJ2-1; v_call: TRBV9; clone_size: -; cdr3_aa: CASSTGPGTGGANEQFF; cdr3_nt: TGTGCCAGCAGCACCGGTCCCGGGACAGGGGGTGCGAATGAGCAGTTCTTC
d_call: -; j_call: TRBJ2-5; v_call: TRBV5-6; clone_size: few; cdr3_aa: CASSATVSDQETQYF; cdr3_nt: TGTGCCAGCAGCGCGACCGTAAGCGACCAAGAGACCCAGTACTTC
d_call: TRBD2; j_call: TRBJ2-3; v_call: TRBV28; clone_size: few; cdr3_aa: CASSFVARELTDTQYF; cdr3_nt: TGTGCCAGCAGTTTTGTCGCGCGGGAGTTGACAGATACGCAGTATTTT
d_call: TRBD1; j_call: TRBJ2-7; v_call: TRBV12-3/TRBV12-4; clone_size: -; cdr3_aa: CASSGAGTVEQYF; cdr3_nt: TGTGCCAGCAGTGGCGCCGGGACAGTGGAGCAGTACTTC
d_call: -; j_call: TRBJ2-1; v_call: TRBV30; clone_size: -; cdr3_aa: CAWSSQSYNEQFF; cdr3_nt: TGTGCCTGGAGTAGCCAATCCTACAATGAGCAGTTCTTC
d_call: -; j_call: TRBJ2-1; v_call: TRBV5-4; clone_size: few; cdr3_aa: CASSSGAGINEQFF; cdr3_nt: TGTGCCAGCAGCTCCGGGGCAGGGATCAATGAGCAGTTCTTC
d_call: -; j_call: TRBJ2-5; v_call: TRBV28; clone_size: -; cdr3_aa: CASSFRRETQYF; cdr3_nt: TGTGCCAGCAGTTTTAGAAGGGAGACCCAGTACTTC
d_call: -; j_call: TRBJ1-1; v_call: TRBV5-1; clone_size: -; cdr3_aa: CASSLAFMNTEAFF; cdr3_nt: TGCGCCAGCAGCTTGGCCTTCATGAACACTGAAGCTTTCTTT
d_call: -; j_call: TRBJ2-3; v_call: TRBV20-1; clone_size: many; cdr3_aa: CSARDSETTDTQYF; cdr3_nt: TGCAGTGCTAGAGATAGCGAGACCACAGATACGCAGTATTTT
d_call: -; j_call: TRBJ2-2; v_call: TRBV20-1; clone_size: few; cdr3_aa: CSARGPRSNTGELFF; cdr3_nt: TGCAGTGCTAGAGGGCCCCGGTCGAACACCGGGGAGCTGTTTTTT
d_call: -; j_call: TRBJ2-1; v_call: TRBV11-2; clone_size: few; cdr3_aa: CASSLGIYNEQFF; cdr3_nt: TGTGCCAGCAGCTTAGGTATCTACAATGAGCAGTTCTTC
d_call: -; j_call: TRBJ1-2; v_call: TRBV11-2; clone_size: few; cdr3_aa: CASSQNPLGGDGYTF; cdr3_nt: TGTGCCAGCAGCCAAAACCCCCTCGGGGGGGATGGCTACACCTTC
d_call: TRBD2; j_call: TRBJ2-1; v_call: TRBV24-1; clone_size: -; cdr3_aa: CATSDSGLAGDNEQFF; cdr3_nt: TGTGCCACCAGTGACTCAGGACTAGCGGGGGACAATGAGCAGTTCTTC
d_call: -; j_call: TRBJ2-7; v_call: TRBV3-1; clone_size: few; cdr3_aa: CASSPRGSGEQYF; cdr3_nt: TGTGCCAGCAGCCCGAGGGGGTCGGGTGAGCAGTACTTC
d_call: -; j_call: TRBJ1-2; v_call: TRBV3-1; clone_size: few; cdr3_aa: CASSPNPTGSEGYTF; cdr3_nt: TGTGCCAGCAGCCCAAATCCGACAGGCTCAGAAGGCTACACCTTC
d_call: TRBD2; j_call: TRBJ2-1; v_call: TRBV7-6; clone_size: -; cdr3_aa: CASSLLAGGGVTNEQFF; cdr3_nt: TGTGCCAGCAGCTTATTGGCGGGAGGAGGTGTAACCAATGAGCAGTTCTTC
d_call: -; j_call: TRBJ2-3; v_call: TRBV25-1; clone_size: few; cdr3_aa: CASSEGILPTDTQYF; cdr3_nt: TGTGCCAGCAGTGAAGGGATTTTACCCACAGATACGCAGTATTTT
d_call: -; j_call: TRBJ2-1; v_call: TRBV4-3; clone_size: many; cdr3_aa: CASSHHNEQFF; cdr3_nt: TGCGCCAGCAGCCACCACAATGAGCAGTTCTTC
d_call: -; j_call: TRBJ2-7; v_call: TRBV18; clone_size: many; cdr3_aa: CASSFPGYEQYF; cdr3_nt: TGTGCCAGCTCATTTCCAGGTTACGAGCAGTACTTC
d_call: -; j_call: TRBJ2-3; v_call: TRBV29-1; clone_size: few; cdr3_aa: CSVLQRGPSSTDTQYF; cdr3_nt: TGCAGCGTCCTCCAGAGGGGACCATCTAGCACAGATACGCAGTATTTT
d_call: TRBD1; j_call: TRBJ1-5; v_call: TRBV7-2; clone_size: -; cdr3_aa: CASSPRTGQPQHF; cdr3_nt: TGTGCCAGCAGCCCAAGGACAGGGCAGCCCCAGCATTTT
d_call: -; j_call: TRBJ2-1; v_call: TRBV4-2; clone_size: -; cdr3_aa: CASSPRATDYNEQFF; cdr3_nt: TGTGCCAGCAGCCCGCGGGCCACGGATTACAATGAGCAGTTCTTC
d_call: -; j_call: TRBJ2-1; v_call: TRBV5-1; clone_size: few; cdr3_aa: CASSEQGPQAFF; cdr3_nt: TGCGCCAGCAGCGAACAGGGTCCGCAGGCGTTCTTC
d_call: -; j_call: TRBJ1-5; v_call: TRBV28; clone_size: few; cdr3_aa: CASQAGGVGQQPQHF; cdr3_nt: TGTGCCAGCCAGGCCGGGGGGGTGGGGCAACAGCCCCAGCATTTT